Sequencing of this TCR beta chain was carried out in a study of graft-versus-host responses after intestinal transplantation. Findings of the study overall: Detection of GvH clones occurred in recipient marrow, and some had their first appearance in ileum or blood.

The CDR3 is 14 residues long. The germline V and J ends were trimmed by 8 bases and 10 bases, with 21 bases remaining between them. Germline V gene sequence: CDR1 LNHDA, CDR2 SQIVND (reference sequence). The assay was immunoSEQ multiplex PCR, and TCRdb's table has in-frame clones only and misses some. This sample has roughly 25,000 clones, with over 85% found just once. A word on this clone: What it recognizes is unknown.

The starting material was PBMCs, obtained approximately 32 days after intestinal transplant. J is TRBJ1-5 and V is TRBV19, with D uncertain. This TCR derives from a human patient who received an intestinal transplant, so some T cells may come from the graft donor. CDR3 in amino acids: CASGPRAGSGPQHF. The CDR3 DNA sequence: TGTGCCAGTGGACCGAGGGCAGGCTCAGGACCCCAGCATTTT.